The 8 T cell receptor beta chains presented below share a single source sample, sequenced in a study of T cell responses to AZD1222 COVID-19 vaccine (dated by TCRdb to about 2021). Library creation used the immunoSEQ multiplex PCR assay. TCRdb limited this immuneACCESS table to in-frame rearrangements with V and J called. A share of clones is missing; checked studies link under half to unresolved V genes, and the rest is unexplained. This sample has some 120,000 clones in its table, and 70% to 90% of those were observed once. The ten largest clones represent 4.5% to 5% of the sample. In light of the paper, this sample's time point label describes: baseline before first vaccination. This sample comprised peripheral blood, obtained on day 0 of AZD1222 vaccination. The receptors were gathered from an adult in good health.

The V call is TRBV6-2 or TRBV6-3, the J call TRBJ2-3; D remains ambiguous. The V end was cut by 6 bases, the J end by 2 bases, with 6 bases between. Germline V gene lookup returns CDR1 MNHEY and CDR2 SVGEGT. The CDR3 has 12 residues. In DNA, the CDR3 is TGTGCCAGCAGCGCTACCACAGATACGCAGTATTTT. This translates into CASSATTDTQYF.

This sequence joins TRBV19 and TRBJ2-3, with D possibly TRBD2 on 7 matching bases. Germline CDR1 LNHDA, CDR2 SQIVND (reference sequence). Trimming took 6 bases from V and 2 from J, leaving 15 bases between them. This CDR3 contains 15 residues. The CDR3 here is CASRNRGAITDTQYF. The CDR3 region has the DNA TGTGCCAGTAGAAACCGGGGGGCCATCACAGATACGCAGTATTTT.

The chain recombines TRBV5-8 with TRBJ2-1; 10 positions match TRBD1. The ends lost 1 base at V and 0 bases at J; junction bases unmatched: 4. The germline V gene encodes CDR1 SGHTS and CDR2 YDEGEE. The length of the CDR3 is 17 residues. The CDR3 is CASSLRTGGGSYNEQFF. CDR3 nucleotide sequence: TGTGCCAGCAGCTTGAGGACAGGGGGGGGCTCCTACAATGAGCAGTTCTTC. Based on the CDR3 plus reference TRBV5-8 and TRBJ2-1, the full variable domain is EAGVTQSPTHLIKTRGQQATLRCSPISGHTSVYWYQQALGLGLQFLLWYDEGEERNRGNFPPRFSGRQFPNYSSELNVNALELEDSALYLCASSLRTGGGSYNEQFFGPGTRLTVL.

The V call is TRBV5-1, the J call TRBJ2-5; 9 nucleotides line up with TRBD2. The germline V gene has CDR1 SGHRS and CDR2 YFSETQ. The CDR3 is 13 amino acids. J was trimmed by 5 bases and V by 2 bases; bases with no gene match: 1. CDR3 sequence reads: CASSFGLAETQYF. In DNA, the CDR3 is TGCGCCAGCAGCTTTGGACTAGCGGAGACCCAGTACTTC.

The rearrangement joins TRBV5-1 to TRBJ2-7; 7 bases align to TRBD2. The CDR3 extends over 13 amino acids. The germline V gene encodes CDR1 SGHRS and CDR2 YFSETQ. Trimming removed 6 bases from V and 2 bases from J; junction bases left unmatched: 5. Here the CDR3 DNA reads TGCGCCAGCAAGCCAGCGGGGACCTACGAGCAGTACTTC. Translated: CASKPAGTYEQYF.

The CDR3 sequence is CASSLAAGSNEKLFF. Here the CDR3 DNA reads TGCGCCAGCAGCTTGGCGGCAGGGAGTAATGAAAAACTGTTTTTT. This sequence joins TRBV5-1 and TRBJ1-4; possibly TRBD1 for D (5 bases). The germline CDR1 and CDR2 sequences are SGHRS and YFSETQ. The length of the CDR3 is 15 residues. Trimming removed 0 bases at V and 4 bases at J, with 10 bases between.

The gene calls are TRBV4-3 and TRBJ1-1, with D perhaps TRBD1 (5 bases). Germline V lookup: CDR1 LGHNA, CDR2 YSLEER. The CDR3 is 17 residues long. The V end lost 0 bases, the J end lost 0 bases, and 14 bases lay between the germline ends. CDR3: CASSQDLTVNMNTEAFF. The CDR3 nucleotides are TGCGCCAGCAGCCAAGATTTGACAGTTAATATGAACACTGAAGCTTTCTTT.

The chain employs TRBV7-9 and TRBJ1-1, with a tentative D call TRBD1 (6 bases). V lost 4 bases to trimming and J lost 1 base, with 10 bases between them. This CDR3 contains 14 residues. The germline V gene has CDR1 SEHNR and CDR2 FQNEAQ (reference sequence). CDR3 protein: CASSSGGQNTEAFF. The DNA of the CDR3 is TGTGCCAGCAGCTCGGGGGGCCAGAACACTGAAGCTTTCTTT. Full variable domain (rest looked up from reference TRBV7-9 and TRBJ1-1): DTGVSQNPRHKITKRGQNVTFRCDPISEHNRLYWYRQTLGQGPEFLTYFQNEAQLEKSRLLSDRFSAERPKGSFSTLEIQRTEQGDSAMYLCASSSGGQNTEAFFGQGTRLTVV.